The T cell receptor beta chain under discussion was sequenced for a study of shared T cell receptors in the human thymus. V dropped 4 bases and J dropped 11; count of bases not matched to a gene: 23. This CDR3 region has 18 residues. Germline CDR1 is LNHDA and CDR2 is SQIVND (reference sequence). Libraries were prepared by immunoSEQ multiplex PCR; TCRdb keeps only in-frame clonotypes and omits some of them. This table has approximately 760,000 clones, approximately 83% appearing once. These data were likewise used in another study, on human thymus T cells. This second study notes: Donor material was obtained from healthy Finnish infants undergoing corrective surgery for congenital heart defects. In thymic and blood repertoires alike, V and J usage looked biased.

Sequenced material: thymocytes. The source of this sequence is a girl under three years old with a congenital heart defect. The chain couples TRBV19 to TRBJ1-1, with 9 bases matching TRBD1. The CDR3 region is CASSTRPGTGKDTNWAFF. The CDR3 DNA follows: TGTGCCAGTAGTACCCGTCCCGGGACAGGGAAGGACACTAATTGGGCTTTCTTT.